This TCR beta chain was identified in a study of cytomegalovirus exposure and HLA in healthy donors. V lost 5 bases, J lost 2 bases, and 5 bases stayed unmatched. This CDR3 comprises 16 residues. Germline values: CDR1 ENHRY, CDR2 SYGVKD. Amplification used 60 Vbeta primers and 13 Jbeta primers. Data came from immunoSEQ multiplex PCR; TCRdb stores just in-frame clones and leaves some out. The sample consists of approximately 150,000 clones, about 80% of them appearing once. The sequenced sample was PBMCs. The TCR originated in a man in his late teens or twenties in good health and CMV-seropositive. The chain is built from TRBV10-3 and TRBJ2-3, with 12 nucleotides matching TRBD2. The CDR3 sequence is CAISWTSGEFTDTQYF. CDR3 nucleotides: TGTGCCATCAGTTGGACTAGCGGGGAATTCACAGATACGCAGTATTTT.